This note documents a single T cell receptor beta chain sequence. The CDR3 extends over 15 amino acids. The V end lost 10 bases, the J end lost 0 bases, and 18 bases lay between the germline ends. Germline V gene lookup returns CDR1 MDHEN and CDR2 SYDVKM. A single record per CDR3 protein comes from TCRdb applying MiXCR to the RT-PCR reads. The sample yields about 700,000 distinct CDR3 sequences, 14% seen once. The sample consisted of memory CD4+ T cells from blood. The source is a female donor in good health, serving as a healthy control. The V call is TRBV28, the J call TRBJ1-2, with TRBD1 as a possible D gene (5 bases). Written as DNA, the CDR3 is TGTGCCACTAGAGGGGAAGGCTACCCTAACTATGGCTACACCTTC. Encoded protein: CATRGEGYPNYGYTF.